The 2 T cell receptor beta chains below come from one sample, sequenced in a study of beta chain features in type 1 diabetes. The investigators reverse transcribed all of the isolated RNA, so they sequenced expressed TCRB transcripts. Repertoires were generated with immunoSEQ multiplex PCR, while TCRdb's copy carries only in-frame clones and drops some. The sample consists of fewer than 350,000 clones, 8% of them appearing once. The specimen was central memory CD4+ T cells from blood. These receptors were collected from a woman under 30 in good health.

This clone has a handful of counts. The chain couples TRBV5-1 to TRBJ1-4; D is perhaps TRBD1 (6 bases). Germline lookup yields CDR1 SGHRS and CDR2 YFSETQ. The length of the CDR3 is 16 residues. With 3 bases removed from V and 5 bases from J, the gap between germline ends came to 17 bases. In DNA form, the CDR3 reads TGCGCCAGCAGCTCAGATTTCGGGACACCGAATGAAAAACTGTTTTTT. It translates to CASSSDFGTPNEKLFF.

V usage is TRBV28 and J usage is TRBJ2-2; no reliable D call. The germline CDR1 and CDR2 sequences are MDHEN and SYDVKM. The V end was cut by 7 bases, the J end by 1 base, with 4 bases between. The CDR3 is made up of 12 amino acids. CDR3 amino acids: CASTRNTGELFF. CDR3 coding DNA: TGTGCCAGCACCAGGAACACCGGGGAGCTGTTTTTT.